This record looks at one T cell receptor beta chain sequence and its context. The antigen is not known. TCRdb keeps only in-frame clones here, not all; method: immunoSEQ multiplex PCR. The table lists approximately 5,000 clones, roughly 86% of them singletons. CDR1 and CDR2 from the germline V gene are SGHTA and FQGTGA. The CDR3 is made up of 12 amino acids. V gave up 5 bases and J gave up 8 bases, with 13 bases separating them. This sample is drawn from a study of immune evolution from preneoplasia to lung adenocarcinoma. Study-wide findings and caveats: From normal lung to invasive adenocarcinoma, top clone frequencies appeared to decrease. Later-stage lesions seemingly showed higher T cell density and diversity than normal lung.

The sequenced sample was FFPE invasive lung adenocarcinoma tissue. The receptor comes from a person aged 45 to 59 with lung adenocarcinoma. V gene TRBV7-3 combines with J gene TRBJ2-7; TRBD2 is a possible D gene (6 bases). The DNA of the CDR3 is TGTGCCAGCAGCCACACCGGGACTCAGCAGTACTTC. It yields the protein CASSHTGTQQYF.